The 19 T cell receptor beta chains given below trace back to one sample, sequenced in a study of control samples from healthy donors and cancer patients. TCRdb keeps only in-frame clones here, not all; method: immunoSEQ multiplex PCR. The profile shows tens of thousands of clones, roughly nine tenths of them singletons. The sequencing sample was made of PBMCs. The receptors here all came from a man aged 45-65 years with lung cancer.

This chain joins TRBV30 and TRBJ1-5; maybe TRBD1 (5 bases). The CDR3 runs to 13 residues. CDR1 and CDR2 (germline): GTSNPN, SVGIG (reference sequence). V was trimmed by 0 bases and J by 5 bases, leaving 8 bases between them. In DNA, the CDR3 is TGTGCCTGGAGTGTACTAGGGGATCAGCCCCAGCATTTT. It codes for CAWSVLGDQPQHF.

The chain is built from TRBV11-2 and TRBJ2-5; 8 nucleotides align to TRBD2. This CDR3 has 13 amino acids. V lost 3 bases and J lost 3; bases outside the gene matches: 0. The germline gives CDR1 SGHAT, CDR2 FQNNGV. CDR3 loop: CASSFGGEETQYF. The CDR3 nucleotides read TGTGCCAGCAGCTTCGGGGGGGAAGAGACCCAGTACTTC.

J is TRBJ1-1 and V is TRBV5-6; D is uncertain. Looked up from germline, CDR1 is SGHDT and CDR2 is YYEEEE. V lost 1 base and J lost 1, with 8 bases in between. The CDR3 sequence is 14 residues long. The CDR3, as DNA: TGTGCCAGCAGCTTGCCGCAGGCGAACACTGAAGCTTTCTTT. Encoded protein: CASSLPQANTEAFF.

The gene calls are TRBV11-2 and TRBJ2-2; D is undetermined. V lost 1 base and J lost 0, with 6 bases in between. The CDR3 runs to 15 residues. The V gene's germline CDR1 is SGHAT and CDR2 FQNNGV. The CDR3 loop reads CASSLGDPNTGELFF. The CDR3 nucleotides are TGTGCCAGCAGCTTAGGTGACCCGAACACCGGGGAGCTGTTTTTT.

The J gene is TRBJ2-2, the V gene TRBV3-1 (or the pseudogene TRBV3-2); D is ambiguous. The ends were cut back, 4 bases at V and 6 bases at J, with 12 bases in the middle. Germline loops: CDR1 LGHDT, CDR2 YNNKEL (reference sequence). This CDR3 contains 14 residues. CDR3 in amino acids: CASSRRRVSGELFF. CDR3 DNA: TGTGCCAGCAGCCGACGACGAGTTTCCGGGGAGCTGTTTTTT.

V is TRBV11-2 and J is TRBJ1-1; D unresolved. The CDR3 is 14 amino acids. Germline lookup yields CDR1 SGHAT and CDR2 FQNNGV. V lost 2 bases, J lost 4 bases, and 11 bases lay in between. The CDR3 nucleotides are TGTGCCAGCAGCTTACTGACATTCGGCACTGAAGCTTTCTTT. This codes for CASSLLTFGTEAFF.

The chain is built from TRBV19 and TRBJ2-7, with 8 bases that match TRBD2. The germline gives CDR1 LNHDA, CDR2 SQIVND (reference sequence). The V and J ends lost 1 base and 3 bases, in that order; junction bases with no gene match: 8. CDR3 length: 16 amino acids. The CDR3 region has the DNA TGTGCCAGTAGTATAGCTCAAGCGGGGGAGAACTACGAGCAGTACTTC. This sequence encodes CASSIAQAGENYEQYF.

The count of this clone is one. The V gene is TRBV30, the J gene TRBJ1-2; 8 positions match TRBD1. CDR1 GTSNPN and CDR2 SVGIG come from the germline V gene (reference sequence). Unmatched junction bases numbered 10, after V lost 8 bases and J lost 5 bases. This CDR3 has 13 residues. The CDR3 is CAVTRDRPYGYTF. As DNA, the CDR3 is TGTGCCGTAACCAGGGACAGGCCATATGGCTACACCTTC.

V and J are TRBV6-2 or TRBV6-3 and TRBJ1-1; TRBD1 agrees at 8 bases. This CDR3 spans 15 amino acids. V trimming: 5 bases; J trimming: 1 base; junction bases outside the gene matches: 6. Germline V lookup: CDR1 MNHEY, CDR2 SVGEGT. CDR3 amino acids: CASSRYGQGNTEAFF. DNA of the CDR3: TGTGCCAGCAGTCGTTACGGACAGGGGAACACTGAAGCTTTCTTT.

The chain couples TRBV6-9 to TRBJ1-2, with D perhaps matching TRBD1 (6 bases). The CDR3 has 16 residues. Trimming left V 0 bases short and J 4 bases short, with 15 bases between. Per the germline V gene, CDR1 is MNHGY and CDR2 is SVAAGI. CDR3 in DNA: TGTGCCAGCAGTTATTCAACGGGGACACGATTCTATGGCTACACCTTC. Translating it yields CASSYSTGTRFYGYTF.

The chain joins TRBV10-3 to TRBJ1-3; D uncertain. Germline CDR1 reads ENHRY; CDR2 reads SYGVKD. Trimming removed 6 bases from V and 2 bases from J, with 11 bases in between. CDR3 size: 14 residues. CDR3 loop: CAIRPQPPGNTIYF. Here the CDR3 DNA reads TGTGCCATCAGACCTCAGCCTCCTGGAAACACCATATATTTT.

The V and J genes are TRBV7-6 and TRBJ2-5, with 9 positions matching TRBD1. The V segment lost 3 bases and the J segment 5 bases; nucleotides outside the gene matches: 13. CDR3 length equals 17 residues. CDR1 and CDR2 from the germline V gene are SGHVS and FNYEAQ. CDR3 nucleotides: TGTGCCAGCAGCTTCGGGCCTCCGGGACAGGGTTCCGAGACCCAGTACTTC. This gives the protein CASSFGPPGQGSETQYF.

The chain joins TRBV4-3 to TRBJ2-3, with 8 nucleotides matching TRBD1. The J segment lost 7 bases and the V segment lost 3 bases, leaving 3 bases of the junction unmatched. This CDR3 is 13 amino acids long. CDR1 is LGHNA, CDR2 YSLEER, per germline. The DNA for the CDR3 is TGCGCCAGCAGCCAGCAGGGGGCAAATACGCAGTATTTT. This gives the protein CASSQQGANTQYF.

The chain uses TRBV6-2 or TRBV6-3 and TRBJ2-6; no clear D. Trimming cost V 5 bases and J 1 base, with 3 bases left between them. This CDR3 spans 13 amino acids. The germline V gene has CDR1 MNHEY and CDR2 SVGEGT. CDR3 sequence reads: CASSRSGANVLTF. DNA of the CDR3: TGTGCCAGCAGTAGGTCTGGGGCCAACGTCCTGACTTTC.

The chain joins TRBV6-6 to TRBJ2-1, with TRBD1 matching over 11 bases. Trimming took 8 bases from V and 6 from J; bases not matched to a gene: 6. The length of the CDR3 is 14 residues. The germline V gene encodes CDR1 MNHNY and CDR2 SVGAGI (reference sequence). CDR3 loop: CASLLDRGLNEQFF. CDR3 in DNA: TGTGCCAGCCTTCTGGACAGGGGGCTCAATGAGCAGTTCTTC.

The rearrangement joins TRBV30 to TRBJ1-4, with TRBD1 matching 7 bases. The CDR3 runs 13 residues. Germline V CDR1 and CDR2: GTSNPN, SVGIG (reference sequence). V was pared by 1 base and J by 7 bases, with 3 bases of the junction left unmatched. CDR3 region: CAWSGRTGEKLFF. CDR3 DNA sequence: TGTGCCTGGAGTGGCAGGACAGGTGAAAAACTGTTTTTT.

The chain links TRBV5-6 to TRBJ2-5; TRBD2 is a possible D gene (6 bases). The CDR3 length is 17 residues. Germline-derived CDR1 and CDR2 are SGHDT and YYEEEE. V lost 0 bases, J lost 1 base, and 16 bases lay in between. The CDR3 is CASSLVSAGHSQETQYF. In nucleotides, the CDR3 is TGTGCCAGCAGCTTGGTTTCGGCGGGGCATTCCCAAGAGACCCAGTACTTC. Variable domain in full (rest from reference TRBV5-6 and TRBJ2-5): DAGVTQSPTHLIKTRGQQVTLRCSPKSGHDTVSWYQQALGQGPQFIFQYYEEEERQRGNFPDRFSGHQFPNYSSELNVNALLLGDSALYLCASSLVSAGHSQETQYFGPGTRLLVL.

This clone was picked up one time. The gene calls are TRBV6-7 and TRBJ2-2; D may be TRBD1 (5 bases). TRBV6-7 carries the ORF label, with uncertain function. The CDR3 is 17 residues long. Trimming removed 0 bases from V and 4 bases from J, with 15 bases in between. The CDR3, as DNA: TGTGCCAGCAGTTACTCTAGGGCAGGGTGTTTCACCGGGGAGCTGTTTTTT. The encoded protein is CASSYSRAGCFTGELFF.

The J gene is TRBJ2-3, the V gene TRBV19, with 10 nucleotides matching TRBD2. Germline V gene data show CDR1 as LNHDA and CDR2 as SQIVND (reference sequence). J gave up 4 bases and V 6 bases, and 10 bases lay outside the gene matches. The CDR3 contains 16 residues. The CDR3 here is CASRGISGGNSDTQYF. CDR3 sequence (DNA): TGTGCCAGTAGGGGTATTAGCGGGGGGAATTCAGATACGCAGTATTTT.